A single T cell receptor beta chain is shown here with its context. The antigen is undetermined. V lost 2 bases, J lost 3 bases, and 8 bases lay in between. This CDR3 is built from 13 residues. Germline loops: CDR1 MNHEY, CDR2 SMNVEV (reference sequence). The source of the sample is a study of CD8 T cells in ankylosing spondylitis. Points from the study as a whole: With a CD8+ phenotype, disease-linked clones were relatively rare in peripheral blood. It was reported that disease-linked clones were significantly enriched in matched ankylosing spondylitis synovial fluid. Eight highly homologous variants formed a TCR beta motif that appeared characteristic of ankylosing spondylitis blood.

It was by quantitative 5'-RACE with molecular barcodes that TCR beta libraries were made. TCRdb fed the 5' RACE reads into MiXCR, producing one record per CDR3 protein. Among around 250,000 distinct CDR3 sequences listed, 18% were seen once. Material for sequencing was blood, either unsorted or a sorted T cell fraction (not recorded which). The V call is TRBV27, the J call TRBJ2-7; D perhaps matches TRBD1 (6 bases). The sequence was obtained from a male donor with ankylosing spondylitis or in good health (not recorded which). This CDR3 reads CASSLGTIYEQYF. In DNA form, the CDR3 reads TGTGCCAGCAGTTTAGGGACAATCTACGAGCAGTACTTC.